The text below deals with one T cell receptor beta chain. The V gene lost 5 bases and the J gene lost 8 bases, with 11 bases spanning the gap. Germline V gene lookup returns CDR1 MDHEN and CDR2 SYDVKM. There are 12 residues in the CDR3. This sample is part of a study of shared clonotypes between healthy human individuals. Only in-frame clones appear in the TCRdb table, and some are missing; sequencing was by immunoSEQ multiplex PCR. This repertoire shows under 1,100,000 clones, approximately 78% found once; its top ten account for around 0.6%. The genes are TRBV28 and TRBJ2-3; no clear D gene. Source material: memory CD4+ T cells from PBMCs. Subset given: CD45RA-negative fraction. The TCR sequence derives from a man between 18 and 29 years old in good health. Some clones in this sample may be carry-over from other donors' samples. The CDR3 DNA sequence: TGTGCCAGCAGTCCCCGTCTGCTTACGCAGTATTTT. This codes for CASSPRLLTQYF.